This is a list of T cell receptor beta chains from one sample in a study of blood T cell repertoires in COVID-19. The method was immunoSEQ multiplex PCR; TCRdb's version includes in-frame clones alone and lacks a portion of them. This table has roughly 50,000 clones, roughly nine tenths appearing once. The sample taken for sequencing was peripheral blood. The receptors were gathered from a human donor with active COVID-19. The donor label of this sample is uncertain. Both conserved end residues are part of each CDR3. The order of the fields is J gene, V gene, CDR3 protein.

TRBJ1-1	TRBV19	CASSRQGVTEAFF
TRBJ1-2	TRBV18	CASSPQEEAYGYTF
TRBJ2-7	TRBV10-3	CAISATGTGALTYEQYF
TRBJ2-7	TRBV7-7	CASSLALREGFSYEQYF
TRBJ2-7	TRBV7-9	CASSFGGSYEQYF
TRBJ1-1	TRBV7-9	CASNLDFPGTEAFF
TRBJ2-2	TRBV10-3	CATYSGVNTGELFF
TRBJ1-1	TRBV7-2	CASSFTGPDAFF
TRBJ1-6	TRBV7-9	CASQGQSSYNSPLHF
TRBJ2-1	TRBV7-9	CASSLWENNEQFF
TRBJ2-1	TRBV4-2	CASSQEPGGLNEQFF
TRBJ2-1	TRBV16	CASSQSLAGGSYNEQFF
TRBJ1-3	TRBV6-5	CASGRGSSGNTIYF
TRBJ1-5	TRBV7-2	CASSPGQINQPQHF
TRBJ2-7	TRBV10-1	CASSEEDRVLPEQYF
TRBJ1-2	TRBV6-5	CASRATGKVHGYTF
TRBJ1-6	TRBV2	CASRGQGVNSPLHF
TRBJ1-1	TRBV2	CASSQSGMSEAFF
TRBJ2-7	TRBV18	CASSPLGTSGTYEQYF
TRBJ2-7	TRBV5-4	CASSFRLAGSYEQYF
TRBJ2-1	TRBV7-9	CASSVDSRYNEQFF
TRBJ1-6	TRBV7-9	CASSLGFSRDNSPLHF
TRBJ2-3	TRBV7-2	CASSSFTDRADTQYF
TRBJ1-2	TRBV6-6	CASSVQGGYGYTF
TRBJ2-1	TRBV3-1/TRBV3-2	CASSTGGSYNEQFF
TRBJ2-7	TRBV11-2	CASSPTGAYEQYF
TRBJ2-2	TRBV2	CASSANGAQSGELFF